This TCR beta chain was profiled in a study of cytomegalovirus exposure and HLA in healthy donors. Findings and limits, study-wide: TCR sequences were mostly rare, though some public TCRs occurred in many donors. In vitro testing confirmed three CMV-associated chains as specific for CMV antigens.

A remark on this clone: The antigen is not known.

Germline-derived CDR1 and CDR2 are SGHVS and FNYEAQ. The CDR3 has 17 amino acids. V lost 5 bases, J lost 2 bases, and 18 bases lay in between. Libraries were prepared by immunoSEQ multiplex PCR; TCRdb keeps only in-frame clonotypes and omits some of them. The table includes more than 120,000 clones, approximately 86% detected once. Sequencing used PBMCs. The chain combines TRBV7-6 with TRBJ2-2; TRBD2 is a possible D gene (5 bases). This sequence originates from a man between 18 and 35 years old in good health and CMV-seropositive. This CDR3 is CASSAPLGLANTGELFF. DNA of the CDR3: TGTGCCAGCAGCGCGCCCCTCGGTCTAGCCAACACCGGGGAGCTGTTTTTT.